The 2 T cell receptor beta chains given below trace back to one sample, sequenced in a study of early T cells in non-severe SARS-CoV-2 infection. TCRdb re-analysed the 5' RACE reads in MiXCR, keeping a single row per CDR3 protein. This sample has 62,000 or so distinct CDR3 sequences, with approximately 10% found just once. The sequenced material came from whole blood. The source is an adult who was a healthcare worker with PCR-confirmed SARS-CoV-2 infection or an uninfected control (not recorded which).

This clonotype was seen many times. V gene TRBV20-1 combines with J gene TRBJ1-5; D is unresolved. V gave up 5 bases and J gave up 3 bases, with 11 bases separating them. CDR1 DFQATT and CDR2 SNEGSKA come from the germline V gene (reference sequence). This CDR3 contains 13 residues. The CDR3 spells CSAGGYVNQPQHF. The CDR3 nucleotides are TGCAGTGCTGGTGGGTATGTCAATCAGCCCCAGCATTTT.

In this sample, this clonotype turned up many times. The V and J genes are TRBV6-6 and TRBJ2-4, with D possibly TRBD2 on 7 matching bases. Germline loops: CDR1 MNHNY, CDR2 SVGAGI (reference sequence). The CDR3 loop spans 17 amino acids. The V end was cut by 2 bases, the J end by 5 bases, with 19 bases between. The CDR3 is CASSYGSGGGSENIQYF. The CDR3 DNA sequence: TGTGCCAGCAGTTACGGATCTGGGGGGGGCTCGGAAAACATTCAGTACTTC.